The text below deals with one TCR beta chain. Its antigen is not known. V shed 6 bases, J shed 5 bases, and the junction held 6 bases outside the gene matches. This CDR3 contains 14 residues. Germline V gene sequence: CDR1 LNHDA, CDR2 SQIVND (reference sequence). This sample was taken from a study of shared clonotypes between healthy human individuals. For the study at large: CD4 naive cells filled three plates per donor, CD4 memory three, CD8 naive two and CD8 memory one. Findings of the study overall: Naive CD4 clonotypes were shared across several donors at approximately 5.3%.

TCRdb's table, derived via immunoSEQ multiplex PCR, lists solely in-frame clones and lacks some. Of 1.4 million or so clones in the sample, approximately 98.5% were seen once. Sequenced material: naive CD4+ T cells sorted from blood. Sample subset: CD45RA+ positively selected. This rearrangement joins TRBV19 to TRBJ1-5; 8 nucleotides align to TRBD1. The receptor comes from a man aged 25 to 45 in good health. This CDR3 is CASSWTGRDQPQHF. In DNA form, the CDR3 reads TGTGCCAGTAGCTGGACAGGGCGGGATCAGCCCCAGCATTTT.